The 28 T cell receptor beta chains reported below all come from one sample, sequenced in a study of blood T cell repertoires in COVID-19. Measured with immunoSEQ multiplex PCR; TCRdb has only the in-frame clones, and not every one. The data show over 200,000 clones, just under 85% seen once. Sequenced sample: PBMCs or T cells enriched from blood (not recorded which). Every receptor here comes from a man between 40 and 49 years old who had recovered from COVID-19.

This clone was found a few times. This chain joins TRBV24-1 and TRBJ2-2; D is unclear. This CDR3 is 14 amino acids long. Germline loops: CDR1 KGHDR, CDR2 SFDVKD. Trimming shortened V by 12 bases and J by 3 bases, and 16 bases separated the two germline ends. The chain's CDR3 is CASEATRYTGELFF. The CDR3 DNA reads TGTGCCTCCGAGGCGACCAGATACACCGGGGAGCTGTTTTTT.

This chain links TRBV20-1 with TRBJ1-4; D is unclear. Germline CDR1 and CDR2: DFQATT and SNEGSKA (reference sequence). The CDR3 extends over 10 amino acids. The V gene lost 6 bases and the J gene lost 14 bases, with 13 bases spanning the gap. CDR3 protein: CSARGGSLFF. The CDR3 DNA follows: TGCAGTGCCCGAGGTGGAAGTCTGTTTTTT.

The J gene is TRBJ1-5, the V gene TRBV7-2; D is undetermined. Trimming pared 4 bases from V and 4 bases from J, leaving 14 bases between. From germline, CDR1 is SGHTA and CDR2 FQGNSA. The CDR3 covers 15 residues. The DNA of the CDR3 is TGTGCCAGCAGCTCCGATAATTACAAGAATCAGCCCCAGCATTTT. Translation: CASSSDNYKNQPQHF.

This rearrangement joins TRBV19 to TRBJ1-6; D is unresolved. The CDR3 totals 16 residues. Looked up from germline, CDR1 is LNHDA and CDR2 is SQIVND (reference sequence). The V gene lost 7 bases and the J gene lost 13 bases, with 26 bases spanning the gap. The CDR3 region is CASTLQIIFGVSPLHF. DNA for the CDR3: TGTGCCAGTACACTCCAGATTATATTCGGGGTGAGTCCCCTCCACTTT.

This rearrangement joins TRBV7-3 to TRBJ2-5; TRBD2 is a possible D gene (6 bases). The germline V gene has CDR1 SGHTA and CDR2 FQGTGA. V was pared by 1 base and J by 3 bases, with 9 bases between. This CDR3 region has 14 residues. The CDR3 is CASSLSGTEETQYF. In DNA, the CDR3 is TGTGCCAGCAGCTTAAGTGGGACTGAAGAGACCCAGTACTTC. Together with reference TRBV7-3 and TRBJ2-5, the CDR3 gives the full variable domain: GAGVSQTPSNKVTEKGKYVELRCDPISGHTALYWYRQSLGQGPEFLIYFQGTGAADDSGLPNDRFFAVRPEGSVSTLKIQRTERGDSAVYLCASSLSGTEETQYFGPGTRLLVL.

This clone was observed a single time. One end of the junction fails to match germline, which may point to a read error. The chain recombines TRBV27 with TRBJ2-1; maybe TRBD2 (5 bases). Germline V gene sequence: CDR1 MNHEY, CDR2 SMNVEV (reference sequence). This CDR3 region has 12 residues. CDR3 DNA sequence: TGTGCCAGCGGGAGCCGAAACAATGATCAGTTCTTC. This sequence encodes CASGSRNNDQFF.

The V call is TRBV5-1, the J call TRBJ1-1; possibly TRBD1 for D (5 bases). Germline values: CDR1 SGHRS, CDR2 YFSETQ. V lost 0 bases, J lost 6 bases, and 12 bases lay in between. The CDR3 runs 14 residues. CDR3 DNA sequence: TGCGCCAGCAGCTTGGCCAGGGTGGGCGCTGAAGCTTTCTTT. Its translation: CASSLARVGAEAFF.

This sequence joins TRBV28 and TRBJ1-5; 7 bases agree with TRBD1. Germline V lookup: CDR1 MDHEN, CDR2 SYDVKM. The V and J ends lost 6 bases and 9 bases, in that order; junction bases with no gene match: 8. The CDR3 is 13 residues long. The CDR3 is CASSQTGVWPQHF. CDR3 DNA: TGTGCCAGCAGCCAAACAGGGGTTTGGCCCCAGCATTTT.

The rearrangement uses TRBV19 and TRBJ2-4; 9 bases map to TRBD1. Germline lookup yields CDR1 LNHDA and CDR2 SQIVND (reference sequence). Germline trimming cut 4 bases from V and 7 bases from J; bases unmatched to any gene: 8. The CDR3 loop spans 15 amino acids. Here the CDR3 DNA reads TGTGCCAGTAGTAATCCGACAGGGGGATCGAACATTCAGTACTTC. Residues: CASSNPTGGSNIQYF. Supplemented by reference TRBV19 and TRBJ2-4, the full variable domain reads DGGITQSPKYLFRKEGQNVTLSCEQNLNHDAMYWYRQDPGQGLRLIYYSQIVNDFQKGDIAEGYSVSREKKESFPLTVTSAQKNPTAFYLCASSNPTGGSNIQYFGAGTRLSVL.

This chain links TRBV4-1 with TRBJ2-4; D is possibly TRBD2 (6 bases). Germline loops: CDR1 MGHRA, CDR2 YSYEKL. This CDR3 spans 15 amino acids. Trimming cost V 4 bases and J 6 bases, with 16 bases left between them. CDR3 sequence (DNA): TGCGCCAGCAGCCCCCCCTGGGGGGTGGGAAACATTCAGTACTTC. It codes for CASSPPWGVGNIQYF.

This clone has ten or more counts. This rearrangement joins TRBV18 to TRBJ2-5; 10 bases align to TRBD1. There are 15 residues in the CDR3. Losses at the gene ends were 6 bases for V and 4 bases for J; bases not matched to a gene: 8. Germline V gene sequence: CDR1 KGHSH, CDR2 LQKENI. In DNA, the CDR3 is TGTGCCAGCTCCACGGGCCGACAGGGGGCAGAGACCCAGTACTTC. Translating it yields CASSTGRQGAETQYF. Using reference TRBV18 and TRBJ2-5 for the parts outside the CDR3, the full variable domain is NAGVMQNPRHLVRRRGQEARLRCSPMKGHSHVYWYRQLPEEGLKFMVYLQKENIIDESGMPKERFSAEFPKEGPSILRIQQVVRGDSAAYFCASSTGRQGAETQYFGPGTRLLVL.

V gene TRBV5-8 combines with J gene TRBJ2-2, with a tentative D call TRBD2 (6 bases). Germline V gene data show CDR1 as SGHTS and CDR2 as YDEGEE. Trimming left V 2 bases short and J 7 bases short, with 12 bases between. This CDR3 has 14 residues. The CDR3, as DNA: TGTGCCAGCAGCTTTGGAGGGGAGGTCGGGGAGCTGTTTTTT. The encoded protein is CASSFGGEVGELFF.

CDR3 amino acids: CASSLERSYNEQFF. As DNA, the CDR3 is TGTGCCAGCAGCTTGGAGCGCTCCTACAATGAGCAGTTCTTC. V usage is TRBV5-4 and J usage is TRBJ2-1; the D is unclear. CDR1 is SGHNT and CDR2 is YYREEE in the germline V gene (reference sequence). The CDR3 contains 14 residues. Trimming removed 0 bases from V and 0 bases from J, with 4 bases in between.

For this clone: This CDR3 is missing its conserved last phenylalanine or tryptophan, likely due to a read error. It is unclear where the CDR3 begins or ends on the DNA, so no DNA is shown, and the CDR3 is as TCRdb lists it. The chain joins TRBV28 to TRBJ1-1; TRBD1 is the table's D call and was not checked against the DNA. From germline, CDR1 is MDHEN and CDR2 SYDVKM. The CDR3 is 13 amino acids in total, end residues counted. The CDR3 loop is CASSLSGANTGAL.

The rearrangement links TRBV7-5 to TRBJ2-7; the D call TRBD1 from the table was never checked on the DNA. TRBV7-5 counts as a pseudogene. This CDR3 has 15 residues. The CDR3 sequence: CVRSLTWTDTYEQYF. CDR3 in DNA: TGTGTCAGAAGCTTAACTTGGACAGATACCTACGAGCAGTACTTC.

CDR3 sequence reads: CATSDPWTSGRAKQYF. In DNA form, the CDR3 reads TGTGCCACCAGTGATCCGTGGACTAGCGGGAGGGCTAAGCAGTACTTC. The chain is built from TRBV24-1 and TRBJ2-7, with 15 bases identical to TRBD2. Germline trimming cut 3 bases from V and 8 bases from J; bases unmatched to any gene: 7. This CDR3 is 16 amino acids long. Germline V CDR1 and CDR2: KGHDR, SFDVKD.

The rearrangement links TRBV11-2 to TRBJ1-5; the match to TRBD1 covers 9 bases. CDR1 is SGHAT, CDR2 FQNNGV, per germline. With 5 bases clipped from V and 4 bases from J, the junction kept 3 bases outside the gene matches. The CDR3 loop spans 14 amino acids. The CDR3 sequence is CASSRGTGNQPQHF. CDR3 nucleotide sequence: TGTGCCAGCAGCAGAGGGACAGGGAATCAGCCCCAGCATTTT.

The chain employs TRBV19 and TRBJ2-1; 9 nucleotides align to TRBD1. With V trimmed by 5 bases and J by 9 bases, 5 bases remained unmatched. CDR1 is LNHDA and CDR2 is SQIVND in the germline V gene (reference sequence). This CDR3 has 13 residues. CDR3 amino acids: CASSGTGKSEQFF. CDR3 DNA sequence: TGTGCCAGTAGTGGGACAGGGAAGAGTGAGCAGTTCTTC.

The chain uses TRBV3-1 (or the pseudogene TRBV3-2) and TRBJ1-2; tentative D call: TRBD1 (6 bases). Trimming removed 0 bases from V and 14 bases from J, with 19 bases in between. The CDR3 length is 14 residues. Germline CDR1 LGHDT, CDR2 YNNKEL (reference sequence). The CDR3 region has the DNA TGTGCCAGCAGCCAAGAGGGGGCCCCTCTTGGTGTTACCTTC. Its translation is CASSQEGAPLGVTF.

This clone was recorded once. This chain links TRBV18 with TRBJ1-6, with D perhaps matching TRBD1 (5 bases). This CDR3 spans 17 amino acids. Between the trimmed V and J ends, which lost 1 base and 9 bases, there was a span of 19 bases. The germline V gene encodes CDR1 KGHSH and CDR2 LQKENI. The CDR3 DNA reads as TGTGCCAGCTCACCACTGGTGCCAACTCAGGGCGCTTCACCCCTCCACTTT. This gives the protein CASSPLVPTQGASPLHF.

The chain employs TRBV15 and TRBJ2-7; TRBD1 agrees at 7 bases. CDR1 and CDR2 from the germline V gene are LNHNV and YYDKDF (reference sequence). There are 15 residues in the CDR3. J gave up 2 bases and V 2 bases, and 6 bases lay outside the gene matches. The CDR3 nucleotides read TGTGCCACCAGCAGAAGGGACAGCCCGACCTACGAGCAGTACTTC. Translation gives CATSRRDSPTYEQYF.

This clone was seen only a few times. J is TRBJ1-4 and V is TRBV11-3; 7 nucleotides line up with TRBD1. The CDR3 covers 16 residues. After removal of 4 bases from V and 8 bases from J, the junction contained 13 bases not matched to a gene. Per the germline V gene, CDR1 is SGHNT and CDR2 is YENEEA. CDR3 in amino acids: CASSSLRQGTFEKLFF. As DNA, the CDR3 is TGTGCCAGCAGCTCGCTGCGACAGGGTACTTTCGAAAAACTGTTTTTT.

Here the CDR3 DNA reads TGTGCCTGGAGCAGGGACTTTGAAGCTTTCTTT. It translates to CAWSRDFEAFF. The V call is TRBV30, the J call TRBJ1-1; D possibly corresponds to TRBD1 (5 bases). The germline CDR1 and CDR2 sequences are GTSNPN and SVGIG (reference sequence). V lost 3 bases and J lost 7, with 9 bases in between. The length of the CDR3 is 11 residues.

The CDR3 bases are TGCGCCAGCAACGAAGCTCTAAGGGGCGCAACTAATGAAAAACTGTTTTTT. Its protein product is CASNEALRGATNEKLFF. The chain recombines TRBV5-1 with TRBJ1-4; D is perhaps TRBD1 (5 bases). Germline values: CDR1 SGHRS, CDR2 YFSETQ. V lost 6 bases and J 0 bases, leaving 18 bases between the germline ends. This CDR3 is 17 amino acids long. The full variable domain, with the rest looked up from reference TRBV5-1 and TRBJ1-4, is KAGVTQTPRYLIKTRGQQVTLSCSPISGHRSVSWYQQTPGQGLQFLFEYFSETQRNKGNFPGRFSGRQFSNSRSEMNVSTLELGDSALYLCASNEALRGATNEKLFFGSGTQLSVL.

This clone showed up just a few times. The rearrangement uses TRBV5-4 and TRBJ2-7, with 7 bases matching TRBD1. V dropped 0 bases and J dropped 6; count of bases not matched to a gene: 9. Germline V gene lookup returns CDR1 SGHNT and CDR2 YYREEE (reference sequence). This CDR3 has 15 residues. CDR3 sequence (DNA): TGTGCCAGCAGCTTGGCCCGGGACAGAGTCGGCGAGCAGTACTTC. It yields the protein CASSLARDRVGEQYF.

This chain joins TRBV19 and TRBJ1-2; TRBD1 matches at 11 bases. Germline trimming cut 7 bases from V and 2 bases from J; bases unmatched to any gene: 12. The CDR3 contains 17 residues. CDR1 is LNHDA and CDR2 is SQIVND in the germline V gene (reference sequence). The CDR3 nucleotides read TGTGCCAGTATCCCCTTCCCCGGACAGGGGGCGAACTATGGCTACACCTTC. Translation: CASIPFPGQGANYGYTF.

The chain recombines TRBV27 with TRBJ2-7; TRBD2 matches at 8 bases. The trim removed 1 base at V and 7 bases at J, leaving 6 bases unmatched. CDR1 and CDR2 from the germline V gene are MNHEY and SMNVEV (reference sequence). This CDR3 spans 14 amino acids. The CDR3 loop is CASSLWARGGEQYF. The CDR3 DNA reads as TGTGCCAGCAGTTTATGGGCCCGGGGGGGGGAGCAGTACTTC.

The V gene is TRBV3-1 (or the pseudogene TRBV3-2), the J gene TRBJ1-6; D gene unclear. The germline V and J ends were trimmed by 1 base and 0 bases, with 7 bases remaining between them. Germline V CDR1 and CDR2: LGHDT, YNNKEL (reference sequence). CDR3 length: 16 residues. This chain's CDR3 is CASSQGGSSYNSPLHF. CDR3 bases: TGTGCCAGCAGCCAAGGAGGTAGCTCCTATAATTCACCCCTCCACTTT.